The 20 T cell receptor beta chains listed next were all sequenced from one sample in a study of T cell repertoires in cytomegalovirus infection. A single record per CDR3 protein comes from TCRdb applying MiXCR to the reads. The repertoire holds 46,000 or so distinct CDR3 sequences, with 20% as singletons. These receptors have no identified antigens. The sequenced sample was PBMCs, sequenced either directly or after in vitro stimulation (not recorded which). The receptors originated from a human donor in good health (CMV status not recorded). Some clones in this sample may be carry-over from other donors' samples.

This clonotype has more than one count but fewer than ten. V usage is TRBV20-1 and J usage is TRBJ1-1; TRBD1 might be the D (5 bases). Germline V gene data show CDR1 as DFQATT and CDR2 as SNEGSKA (reference sequence). CDR3 length: 13 amino acids. V lost 6 bases to trimming and J lost 9 bases, with 20 bases between them. CDR3 sequence (DNA): TGCAGTGCGCAAGGTTCAGGGACGGCCCAAGCTTTCTTT. This gives the protein CSAQGSGTAQAFF.

The chain has TRBV7-9 and TRBJ1-2, with TRBD1 identical over 7 bases. The CDR3 loop spans 13 amino acids. Trimming removed 5 bases from V and 11 bases from J; junction bases left unmatched: 11. Germline CDR1 SEHNR, CDR2 FQNEAQ (reference sequence). The CDR3 DNA follows: TGTGCCAGCAGCATCTTGGACAGGCTCGGGTACACCTTC. Encoded protein: CASSILDRLGYTF. Looking up the rest from reference TRBV7-9 and TRBJ1-2 gives the full variable domain: DTGVSQNPRHKITKRGQNVTFRCDPISEHNRLYWYRQTLGQGPEFLTYFQNEAQLEKSRLLSDRFSAERPKGSFSTLEIQRTEQGDSAMYLCASSILDRLGYTFGSGTRLTVV.

This clonotype was counted ten times or more. The chain employs TRBV7-2 and TRBJ2-2, with D maybe TRBD1 (6 bases). This CDR3 has 13 amino acids. The V gene lost 2 bases and the J gene lost 6 bases, with 7 bases spanning the gap. CDR1 is SGHTA and CDR2 is FQGNSA in the germline V gene. CDR3 loop: CASSLWGPGELFF. The CDR3, as DNA: TGTGCCAGCAGCTTATGGGGGCCCGGGGAGCTGTTTTTT.

This chain joins TRBV10-3 and TRBJ2-7, with D possibly being TRBD1 or TRBD2 (5 bases each). Germline CDR1 is ENHRY and CDR2 is SYGVKD. V lost 6 bases and J 6 bases, leaving 18 bases between the germline ends. The CDR3 spans 14 residues. CDR3 in amino acids: CAIRPGTASGEQYF. In nucleotides, the CDR3 is TGTGCCATCAGACCCGGGACGGCCTCGGGCGAGCAGTACTTC.

This clonotype was counted between two and nine times. This chain joins TRBV20-1 and TRBJ2-7, with TRBD2 matching 8 bases. The germline gives CDR1 DFQATT, CDR2 SNEGSKA (reference sequence). The CDR3 has 16 residues. The ends lost 0 bases at V and 3 bases at J; junction bases unmatched: 10. The CDR3 DNA reads TGCAGTGCTAGAGATGGGGGACGGGGGGGCGGCTACGAGCAGTACTTC. Protein sequence: CSARDGGRGGGYEQYF.

This clonotype occurred many times. The chain employs TRBV7-2 and TRBJ2-3; 7 bases fit TRBD2. The J segment lost 4 bases and the V segment lost 5 bases, leaving 9 bases of the junction unmatched. Germline CDR1 reads SGHTA; CDR2 reads FQGNSA. This CDR3 is 15 amino acids long. The chain's CDR3 is CASSPLGGSPDTQYF. The CDR3 nucleotides read TGTGCCAGCAGCCCTCTGGGAGGGAGCCCAGATACGCAGTATTTT.

This clonotype was detected ten times or more. V and J are TRBV28 and TRBJ2-7; maybe TRBD2 (6 bases). Germline assignment: CDR1 MDHEN and CDR2 SYDVKM. V lost 3 bases to trimming and J lost 7 bases, with 13 bases between them. The CDR3 extends over 13 amino acids. The CDR3 here is CASSFRAAGEQYF. For the CDR3, the DNA is TGTGCCAGCAGTTTCAGGGCCGCGGGGGAGCAGTACTTC.

This clonotype came up many times. The chain is built from TRBV6-1 and TRBJ2-4; no clear D. CDR1 and CDR2 (germline): MNHNS, SASEGT. The CDR3 has 15 residues. V dropped 6 bases and J dropped 0 bases, with 12 bases sitting between them. The CDR3 region has the DNA TGTGCCAGCAGCGCACTTGGGATAGCCAAAAACATTCAGTACTTC. Its protein is CASSALGIAKNIQYF.

This clonotype was seen a few times. The chain is built from TRBV12-3 or TRBV12-4 and TRBJ1-2; D might be TRBD1 (5 bases). The CDR3 has 12 amino acids. V was shortened by 7 bases and J by 8 bases, with 14 bases between the two germline ends. As DNA, the CDR3 is TGTGCCAGCAACCCTGGAAGGGGAGGCTACACCTTC. Protein product: CASNPGRGGYTF.

The sample holds many counts of this clonotype. This chain connects TRBV16 to TRBJ2-3; D call uncertain. Trimming cost V 4 bases and J 3 bases, with 5 bases left between them. CDR1 and CDR2 (germline): KGHSY, FQNENV. This CDR3 contains 12 residues. The DNA for the CDR3 is TGTGCCAGCAGCCGTATGACAGATACGCAGTATTTT. It codes for CASSRMTDTQYF.

Comments on this clonotype: A much more abundant neighbour one base away suggests this may be a read error. The gene calls are TRBV7-2 and TRBJ2-5; 10 bases map to TRBD2. Germline CDR1 is SGHTA and CDR2 is FQGNSA. V shed 5 bases, J shed 4 bases, and the junction held 7 bases outside the gene matches. CDR3 length: 15 amino acids. Here the CDR3 DNA reads TGTGCCAGCAGCACTACTAGCGGGGATGGAGAGACCCAGTACTTC. Translating it yields CASSTTSGDGETQYF. The full variable domain, completed using reference TRBV7-2 and TRBJ2-5, is GAGVSQSPSNKVTEKGKDVELRCDPISGHTALYWYRQSLGQGLEFLIYFQGNSAPDKSGLPSDRFSAERTGGSVSTLTIQRTQQEDSAVYLCASSTTSGDGETQYFGPGTRLLVL.

At least ten counts were recorded for this clonotype. The chain employs TRBV7-2 and TRBJ2-1, with TRBD2 matching 12 bases. CDR1 and CDR2 from the germline V gene are SGHTA and FQGNSA. The J segment lost 8 bases and the V segment lost 6 bases, leaving 5 bases of the junction unmatched. The CDR3 is 14 amino acids. Here the CDR3 reads CASRTSGSTYEQFF. CDR3 in DNA: TGTGCCAGCAGGACTAGCGGGAGTACATATGAGCAGTTCTTC.

This clonotype was seen a handful of times. V gene TRBV19 combines with J gene TRBJ1-5; 7 nucleotides line up with TRBD1. The length of the CDR3 is 15 residues. Germline loops: CDR1 LNHDA, CDR2 SQIVND (reference sequence). Trimming cost V 6 bases and J 9 bases; bases outside gene matches: 14. The CDR3 nucleotides read TGTGCCAGTAGCGGGGGGAGACAGGGCCGTGCGCCCCAGCATTTT. This sequence encodes CASSGGRQGRAPQHF. Full variable domain (outside the CDR3, taken from reference TRBV19 and TRBJ1-5): DGGITQSPKYLFRKEGQNVTLSCEQNLNHDAMYWYRQDPGQGLRLIYYSQIVNDFQKGDIAEGYSVSREKKESFPLTVTSAQKNPTAFYLCASSGGRQGRAPQHFGDGTRLSIL.

This clonotype turned up a few times. V is TRBV4-1 and J is TRBJ2-1; either TRBD1 or TRBD2 may supply D (5 bases each). This CDR3 has 15 residues. CDR1 MGHRA and CDR2 YSYEKL come from the germline V gene. V dropped 0 bases and J dropped 7 bases, with 13 bases sitting between them. CDR3 sequence: CASSQEFRGPNEQFF. CDR3 sequence (DNA): TGCGCCAGCAGCCAAGAATTTCGGGGACCAAATGAGCAGTTCTTC.

This clonotype was detected ten times or more. The rearrangement uses TRBV7-2 and TRBJ2-7, with D perhaps TRBD1 (5 bases). Trimming shortened V by 2 bases and J by 1 base, and 9 bases separated the two germline ends. This CDR3 has 14 residues. Germline assignment: CDR1 SGHTA and CDR2 FQGNSA. The CDR3 sequence: CASSLPGISYEQYF. The CDR3 nucleotides read TGTGCCAGCAGCTTACCAGGGATTTCCTACGAGCAGTACTTC.

This clonotype was counted between two and nine times. The chain uses TRBV28 and TRBJ1-2; 10 positions match TRBD1. The CDR3 consists of 14 residues. The germline V gene encodes CDR1 MDHEN and CDR2 SYDVKM. The junction had 9 bases not matched to a gene; V was cut back by 10 bases and J by 4 bases. In DNA, the CDR3 is TGTGCCACCCCGACAGGGGGCGACGCCTATGGCTACACCTTC. Translated: CATPTGGDAYGYTF.

The rearrangement joins TRBV19 to TRBJ1-3; D unclear. Germline values: CDR1 LNHDA, CDR2 SQIVND (reference sequence). Trimming took off 7 bases at V and 4 bases at J, with 14 bases between the two ends. The CDR3 totals 14 residues. CDR3 sequence reads: CASKPSFGGNTIYF. The CDR3 coding sequence is TGTGCCAGTAAGCCCTCATTCGGGGGAAACACCATATATTTT.

This clonotype was seen only a few times. The chain has TRBV3-1 and TRBJ2-1; D not resolved. Germline CDR1 and CDR2: LGHDT and YNNKEL (reference sequence). V was shortened by 1 base and J by 6 bases, with 10 bases between the two germline ends. This CDR3 contains 14 residues. As DNA, the CDR3 is TGTGCCAGCAGCCAAGGGCCTTCACGCAATGAGCAGTTCTTC. Encoded protein: CASSQGPSRNEQFF.

This clonotype was observed a few times. This chain joins TRBV6-1 and TRBJ2-5; D perhaps matches TRBD1 (5 bases). The germline CDR1 and CDR2 sequences are MNHNS and SASEGT. V lost 6 bases and J 1 base, leaving 15 bases between the germline ends. The CDR3 is 15 amino acids. CDR3: CASSSYRIGQETQYF. The CDR3 DNA reads TGTGCCAGCAGCTCCTACAGGATAGGCCAAGAGACCCAGTACTTC.

This clonotype was detected only a few times. The chain links TRBV7-9 to TRBJ2-7; 8 bases map to TRBD1. The CDR3 covers 15 residues. The junction had 7 bases not matched to a gene; V was cut back by 4 bases and J by 2 bases. CDR1 and CDR2 from the germline V gene are SEHNR and FQNEAQ (reference sequence). In DNA form, the CDR3 reads TGTGCCAGCAGCTCCCGGGACAGGACCCCCTACGAGCAGTACTTC. Translation gives CASSSRDRTPYEQYF.